This T cell receptor beta chain was sequenced in a study of T cells in Graves' hyperthyroidism and ophthalmopathy (dated by TCRdb to between 2017 and 2020). Broadly, across the study: Peripheral blood samples were taken at initial diagnosis, before any treatment was given. To identify TCR V-J signatures that set the groups apart, the researchers used a discovery cohort of 90 to 100 patients, made up of under 50 with Graves' ophthalmopathy and some 60 with stable Graves' hyperthyroidism. An independent validation cohort of around 19 hyperthyroidism patients and approximately 16 patients who later progressed to ophthalmopathy tested prospective prediction of ophthalmopathy. The approximately 100 discovery patients were randomly split 7:3 into training and test sets. Thyroid tissue and blood T-cell repertoires from several Graves' hyperthyroidism patients were also compared in the study. After blood sampling, hyperthyroidism patients were treated with methimazole at a starting dose of 30 mg daily, and ophthalmopathy patients were treated with high-dose intravenous methylprednisolone. The paper reports TCR Vbeta CDR3 sequencing of some 140 peripheral blood samples: around 45 ophthalmopathy, roughly 80 hyperthyroidism and 17 progressor patients. The investigation overall reported the following: No statistical method was used to set the sample size in advance, and investigators knew the group allocation. Most expanded thyroid clonotypes (frequency above 0.001) were also detected in blood, suggesting blood repertoires may reflect thyroid immune responses. In validation, the model predicted progression to ophthalmopathy with 65% to 71% sensitivity and 72% to 75% specificity, a median of approximately 6.5 months before onset. A 13 V-J signature model separated ophthalmopathy from stable hyperthyroidism, with approximately 86% sensitivity and about 81% specificity in cross-validation and 80%/75% in testing.

TCR beta CDR3 regions were amplified from RNA transcripts. The first round of RT-PCR for the TCR CDR3 was performed with the HTBI primer set and the Qiagen OneStep RT-PCR kit. Libraries were constructed in a second round of multiplex PCR, after which size selection and purification were carried out. Sequencing of the libraries was done on an Illumina HiSeq2000 using paired-end 100 bp reads. As for the original processing: Raw data were processed with SOAPnuke, discarding reads with adapters, uncalled bases, mean Phred below 15, or no exact constant-primer or identifier match. High-quality paired reads were merged using COPE v1.2.5, and each unique nucleotide sequence was defined as a clonotype. MiTCR v1.1 was used to align clonotypes to the IMGT TRBV, TRBD and TRBJ reference segments. The analysis was restricted to V-J combinations with a frequency above 0.0001, which together covered just over 99% of the repertoires. The TCS score was defined as F50 (clonal expansion) divided by E x V (chaos), with BLOSUM62-based TCRdist calculated between CDR3 peptides within each V-J. Welch's t-statistics and random forest reduced around 520 V-J features to roughly 13, which were used in a naive Bayes classifier (R e1071). TCRdb passed the public sequencing reads through fastp at Q25 and MiXCR, retaining productive beta sequences. Every entry covers one CDR3 protein and lists the most common genes and DNA from its rows. These V and J calls are TCRdb output, not the study's own analysis. The table for this sample lists 350,000 or so distinct CDR3 sequences; 20% to 25% of them were counted only once. The ten largest clones add up to less than 65% of the sample.

Stable Graves' hyperthyroidism was defined as no progression to ophthalmopathy during 18 months of follow-up. Hyperthyroidism patients were newly diagnosed, had a disease duration of under 2 months, and were aged 18 to 65 years. Exclusion was applied to patients with uncontrolled infections, other autoimmune diseases, pregnancy or lactation. Diagnoses were established on the basis of clinical symptoms, serum thyroxine and TRAb, thyroid ultrasound, and orbital computed tomography. PBMCs were isolated from around 10 ml of fresh peripheral blood by Ficoll-Paque density gradient centrifugation. Total RNA was extracted using Trizol reagent, and RNA quality was assessed on an Agilent 2100 Bioanalyzer. There are many counts of this clonotype. Its antigen target is currently unknown. There are no base qualities to consult, and no much larger clone falls within one base. This receptor was identified in a woman aged 45-59 years with Graves' hyperthyroidism. Sequences were obtained from blood.

The base sequence is TGTGCCAGCTCACCACCTCTCGGGACTAGCGGGGCGAATGAGCAGTTCTTC. It specifies CASSPPLGTSGANEQFF. The V and J genes are TRBV18 and TRBJ2-1; TRBD2 lines up with 13 middle nucleotides. The CDR3 sequence holds 17 residues, the cysteine and phenylalanine included. The sequence is cut down to CDR3 DNA, 51 bases in frame from base 1. CDR1 KGHSH and CDR2 LQKENI were looked up in the germline V gene. V has 0 bases trimmed and J has 7 bases trimmed; junction bases matching no gene number 6. The entire variable domain, with the stretches around the CDR3 drawn from the reference TRBV18 and TRBJ2-1 proteins, is NAGVMQNPRHLVRRRGQEARLRCSPMKGHSHVYWYRQLPEEGLKFMVYLQKENIIDESGMPKERFSAEFPKEGPSILRIQQVVRGDSAAYFCASSPPLGTSGANEQFFGPGTRLTVL.